The rows below give T cell receptor beta chains drawn from one sample of a study of cytomegalovirus exposure and HLA in healthy donors. Generated by immunoSEQ multiplex PCR, the TCRdb table keeps only in-frame clones and is missing some. Here the sample spans 200,000 or so clones, roughly 82% being singletons. The source material was PBMCs. All receptors derive from a woman in her twenties or thirties in good health and CMV-seropositive. Each CDR3 is given with its conserved first and last residue. D genes are given only for firm matches. Clone size is shown for a subset of rows, as once, few, many or a class of expanded clone.

clone_size j_call d_call v_call cdr3_nt cdr3_aa
. TRBJ1-1 TRBD1 TRBV6-1 TGTGCCAGCAGAGACAGGGAGAACACTGAAGCTTTCTTT CASRDRENTEAFF
. TRBJ1-1 . TRBV9 TGTGCCAGCAGCTTAGGACAACTGAACACTGAAGCTTTCTTT CASSLGQLNTEAFF
. TRBJ2-2 TRBD2 TRBV19 TGTGCCAGCCGTTGGCTAGCGGGAGACGGGGAGCTGTTTTTT CASRWLAGDGELFF
. TRBJ2-5 . TRBV4-2 TGTGCCAGCAGCCAAGAGGCCTCAGAGACCCAGTACTTC CASSQEASETQYF
. TRBJ2-7 . TRBV27 TGTGCCAGCAGTTTATCCCGGGGGGCCTGGGAGCAGTACTTC CASSLSRGAWEQYF
. TRBJ2-6 TRBD1 TRBV5-4 TGTGCCAGCAGCGGACCGGGACAGATTCTCTCTGGGGCCAACGTCCTGACTTTC CASSGPGQILSGANVLTF
few TRBJ2-7 . TRBV28 TGTGCCAGTTACAGAGGGTCCTACGAGCAGTACTTC CASYRGSYEQYF
. TRBJ2-7 TRBD1 TRBV7-2 TGTGCCAGCAGCTTAGGGGACAGACACTACGAGCAGTACTTC CASSLGDRHYEQYF
. TRBJ2-1 . TRBV11-3 TGTGCCAGCAGCTTAGAAACCTTCTTTAGCGGTAGCTCCAATGAGCAGTTCTTC CASSLETFFSGSSNEQFF
. TRBJ1-4 . TRBV7-9 TGTGCCAGCAGCTTAGGCGTAAGGGGTGGTGAAAAACTGTTTTTT CASSLGVRGGEKLFF
. TRBJ1-2 TRBD1 TRBV6-6 TGTGCCAGCAGTTACTCCGGGGACAGCCTCTATGGCTACACCTTC CASSYSGDSLYGYTF
. TRBJ2-1 TRBD2 TRBV10-3 TGTGCCATCATGGCCAGCGGGAGGCCCAATGAGCAGTTCTTC CAIMASGRPNEQFF
few TRBJ2-7 . TRBV6-1 TGTGCCAGCAGTGAGGAGGGGAGCTCCTACGAGCAGTACTTC CASSEEGSSYEQYF
. TRBJ2-7 TRBD1 TRBV5-5 TGTGCCAGCAGCTGGAACAGGGGAACGGGCTACGAGCAGTACTTC CASSWNRGTGYEQYF
. TRBJ1-5 . TRBV9 TGTGCCAGCAGCGTAGGGACAGTAAATCAGCCCCAGCATTTT CASSVGTVNQPQHF
many TRBJ2-1 TRBD1 TRBV29-1 TGCAGCGTTGAAGTGTGGGACAGTGACTACAATGAGCAGTTCTTC CSVEVWDSDYNEQFF
. TRBJ2-1 TRBD2 TRBV4-2 TGTGCCAGCAGCCCCACTCCGGGACTAGCAGCTGAGCAGTTCTTC CASSPTPGLAAEQFF
. TRBJ1-2 . TRBV5-4 TGTGCCAGCAGCCCGAATCGCGGGACGGAAAGCTATGGCTACACCTTC CASSPNRGTESYGYTF